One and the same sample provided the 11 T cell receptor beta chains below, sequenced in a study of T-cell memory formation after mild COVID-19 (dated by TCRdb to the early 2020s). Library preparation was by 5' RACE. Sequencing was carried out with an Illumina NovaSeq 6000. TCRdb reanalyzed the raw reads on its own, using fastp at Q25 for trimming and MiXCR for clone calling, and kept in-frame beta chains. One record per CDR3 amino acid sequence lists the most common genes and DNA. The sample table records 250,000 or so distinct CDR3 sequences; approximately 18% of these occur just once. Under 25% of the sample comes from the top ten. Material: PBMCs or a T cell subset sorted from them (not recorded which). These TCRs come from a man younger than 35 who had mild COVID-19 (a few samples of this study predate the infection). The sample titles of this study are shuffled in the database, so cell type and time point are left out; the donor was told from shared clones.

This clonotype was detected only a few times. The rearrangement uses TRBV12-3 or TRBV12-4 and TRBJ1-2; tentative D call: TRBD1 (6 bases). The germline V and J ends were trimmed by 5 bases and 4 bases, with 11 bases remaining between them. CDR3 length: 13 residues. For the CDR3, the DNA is TGTGCCAGCAGTCCAGGGGCCACCTATGGCTACACCTTC. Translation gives CASSPGATYGYTF.

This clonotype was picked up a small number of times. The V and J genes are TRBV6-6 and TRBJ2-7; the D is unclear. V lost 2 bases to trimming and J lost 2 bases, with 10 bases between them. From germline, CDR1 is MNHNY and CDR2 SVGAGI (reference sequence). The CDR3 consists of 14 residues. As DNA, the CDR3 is TGTGCCAGCAGTTACATCGCAGAAACCTACGAGCAGTACTTC. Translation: CASSYIAETYEQYF.

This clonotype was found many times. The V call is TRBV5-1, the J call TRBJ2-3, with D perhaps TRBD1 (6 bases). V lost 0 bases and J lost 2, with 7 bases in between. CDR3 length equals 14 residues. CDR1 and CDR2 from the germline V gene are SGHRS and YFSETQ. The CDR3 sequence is CASSLGGPTDTQYF. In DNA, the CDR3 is TGCGCCAGCAGCTTGGGGGGGCCCACAGATACGCAGTATTTT.

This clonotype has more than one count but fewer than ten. CDR3 DNA sequence: TGTGCCAGCAGCTTAAGCGGACAGGGGGTGGGCGAGCAGTACGTC. Translation gives CASSLSGQGVGEQYV. The chain carries TRBV7-8 and TRBJ2-7; TRBD1 agrees at 10 bases. Per germline, CDR1 SGHVS and CDR2 FQNEAQ. This CDR3 comprises 15 residues. V was pared by 2 bases and J by 6 bases, with 7 bases of the junction left unmatched.

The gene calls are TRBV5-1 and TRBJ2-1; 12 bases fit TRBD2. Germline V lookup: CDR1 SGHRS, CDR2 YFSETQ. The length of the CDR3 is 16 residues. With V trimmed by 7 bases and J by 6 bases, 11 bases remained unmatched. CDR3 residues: CASRRPSGGARNEQFF. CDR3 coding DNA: TGCGCCAGCCGTCGACCTAGCGGGGGGGCACGCAATGAGCAGTTCTTC.

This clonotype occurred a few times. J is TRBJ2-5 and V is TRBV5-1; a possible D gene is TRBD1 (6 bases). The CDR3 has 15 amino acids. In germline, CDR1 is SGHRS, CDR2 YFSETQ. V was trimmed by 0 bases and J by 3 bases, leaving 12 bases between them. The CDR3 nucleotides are TGCGCCAGCAGCTTGGGATCTTCAGGGGAAGAGACCCAGTACTTC. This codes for CASSLGSSGEETQYF.

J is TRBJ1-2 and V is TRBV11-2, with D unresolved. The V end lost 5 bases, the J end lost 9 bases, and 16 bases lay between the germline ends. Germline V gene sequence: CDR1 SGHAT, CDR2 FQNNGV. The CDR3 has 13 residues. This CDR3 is CASSTEATSRYTF. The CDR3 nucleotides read TGTGCCAGCAGCACCGAGGCGACTAGTCGCTACACCTTC.

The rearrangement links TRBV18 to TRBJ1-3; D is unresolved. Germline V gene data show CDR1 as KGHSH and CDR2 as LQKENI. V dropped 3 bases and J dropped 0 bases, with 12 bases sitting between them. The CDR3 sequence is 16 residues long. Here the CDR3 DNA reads TGTGCCAGCTCACCTTCGCAGGTCAGCTCTGGAAACACCATATATTTT. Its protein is CASSPSQVSSGNTIYF.

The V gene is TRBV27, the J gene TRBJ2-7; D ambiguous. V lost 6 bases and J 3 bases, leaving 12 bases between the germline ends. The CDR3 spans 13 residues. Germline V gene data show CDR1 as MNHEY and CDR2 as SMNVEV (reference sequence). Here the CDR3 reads CASREAAFYEQYF. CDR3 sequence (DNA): TGTGCCAGCAGAGAGGCCGCTTTCTACGAGCAGTACTTC.

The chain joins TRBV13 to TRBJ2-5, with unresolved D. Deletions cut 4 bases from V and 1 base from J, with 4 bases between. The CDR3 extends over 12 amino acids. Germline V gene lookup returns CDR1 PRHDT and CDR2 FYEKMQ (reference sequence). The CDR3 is CASSWFQETQYF. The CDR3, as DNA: TGTGCCAGCAGCTGGTTCCAAGAGACCCAGTACTTC.

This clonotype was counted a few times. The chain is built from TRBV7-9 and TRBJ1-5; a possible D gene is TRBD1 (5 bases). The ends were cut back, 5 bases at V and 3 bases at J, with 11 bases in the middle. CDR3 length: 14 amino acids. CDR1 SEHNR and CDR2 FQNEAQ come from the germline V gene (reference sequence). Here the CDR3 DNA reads TGTGCCAGCAGCCGGGGGGGTCCCAATCAGCCCCAGCATTTT. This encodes CASSRGGPNQPQHF.